Listed below are T cell receptor beta chains from one sample, sequenced in a study of metastatic and nonmetastatic thyroid tumors. TCRdb re-analyzed the PCR reads through MiXCR. The table shows over 10,000 clones, with more than 20% occurring only once. The specimen sequenced was blood. The receptors come from a male donor with papillary thyroid cancer or a benign thyroid nodule (not recorded which). Some clones in this sample may be carry-over from other donors' samples. Both conserved end residues are part of each CDR3. Each record gives: clone size, V gene, J gene, D gene, CDR3 DNA, CDR3 protein. D genes are given only for firm matches. Expanded clones get a size class; other rows say once, few or many, or leave the size out.

NA	TRBV6-2/TRBV6-3	TRBJ2-1	NA	TGTGCCAGCAGTTACCGGGACATCAACAATGAGCAGTTCTTC	CASSYRDINNEQFF
NA	TRBV2	TRBJ2-6	TRBD1	TGTGCCAGCAGCTGGGACAGGGAGGCCTCTGGGGCCAACGTCCTGACTTTC	CASSWDREASGANVLTF
NA	TRBV20-1	TRBJ1-5	TRBD1	TGCAGTGCGCCTAGGACAGGGGGCAATCAGCCCCAGCATTTT	CSAPRTGGNQPQHF
NA	TRBV6-8	TRBJ1-1	TRBD1	TGTGCCAGCAGGAACCAGACAGGGCCGGACACTGAAGCTTTCTTT	CASRNQTGPDTEAFF
few	TRBV6-1	TRBJ2-1	TRBD2	TGTGCCAGCTGGAGAGAGCCTAGCGGAGCCTACAATGAGCAGTTCTTC	CASWREPSGAYNEQFF
few	TRBV6-1	TRBJ2-1	TRBD2	TGTGCCAGCAGTACGAGCGGGAGTCGCTACAATGAGCAGTTCTTC	CASSTSGSRYNEQFF
few	TRBV6-1	TRBJ1-2	TRBD1	TGTGCCAGCAGGGAGCAGGGGGAGGCTAACTATGGCTACACCTTC	CASREQGEANYGYTF
few	TRBV6-4	TRBJ2-1	TRBD1	TGTGCCAGCAGTGCTACAGGGGATGGTGGCAATGAGCAGTTCTTC	CASSATGDGGNEQFF
few	TRBV7-9	TRBJ1-2	NA	TGTGCCAGCAGCCCTAGCCCGGGAGCTAACTATGGCTACACCTTC	CASSPSPGANYGYTF
many	TRBV20-1	TRBJ2-3	TRBD1	TGCAGTGCTAGAGGGACAGGAGGTAATATTGATACGCAGTATTTT	CSARGTGGNIDTQYF
many	TRBV2	TRBJ2-5	NA	TGTGCCAGCAGTAAAAAGACCCAGTACTTC	CASSKKTQYF
NA	TRBV6-9	TRBJ2-4	NA	TGTGCCAGCAGTTCCCGGGACGACGGGTACTTC	CASSSRDDGYF
NA	TRBV6-1	TRBJ2-3	TRBD2	TGTGCCAGCACGCGGGGGAGTACTAGCACAGATACGCAGTATTTT	CASTRGSTSTDTQYF
few	TRBV6-4	TRBJ2-5	TRBD2	TGTGCCAGCAGTCCCGGGACTAGCGGCCAAGAGACCCAGTACTTC	CASSPGTSGQETQYF
few	TRBV6-1	TRBJ1-1	NA	TGTACCAGCAGTATAGGGGGAGCGAACACTGAAGCTTTCTTT	CTSSIGGANTEAFF
many	TRBV7-2	TRBJ2-2	NA	TGTGCCAGCAGCTTACCAACCGCGGCCCAAACGGCGCACCGGGGAGCTGTTTTT	CASSLPTAAQTAHRGAVF
few	TRBV6-1	TRBJ2-7	TRBD2	TGTGCCAGCAGCTATGAGCGGGAATACGAGCAGTACTTC	CASSYEREYEQYF
NA	TRBV24-1	TRBJ2-2	NA	TGTGCCACCAGTGATTTGAAGGGACTTAACACCGGGGAGCTGTTTTTT	CATSDLKGLNTGELFF
many	TRBV6-1	TRBJ2-7	TRBD2	TGTGCCAGCAGCGCGGGAGAAACCTACGAGCAGTACTTC	CASSAGETYEQYF
medium-sized	TRBV6-2/TRBV6-3	TRBJ2-1	TRBD2	TGTGCCAGCAGGCCGGGACTAGCGGGAGGTTTTGACAATGAGCAGTTCTTC	CASRPGLAGGFDNEQFF
few	TRBV28	TRBJ1-2	NA	TGTGTCATACAGGGTCCTCTGGATGGCTACACCTTC	CVIQGPLDGYTF
many	TRBV3-1	TRBJ2-1	NA	TGTGCCAGCAGCCGACAGCACAATGAGCAGTTCTTC	CASSRQHNEQFF
many	TRBV13	TRBJ2-7	TRBD1	TGTGCCAGCAGCCCCTGGACAGGGGGCTCCTACGAGCAGTACTTC	CASSPWTGGSYEQYF
few	TRBV19	TRBJ1-2	NA	TGTGCCAGTAGTATGCAAGGGGATGTCTATGGCTACACCTTC	CASSMQGDVYGYTF
NA	TRBV7-9	TRBJ2-6	NA	TGTGCCAGCAGCCTCCGCTCTGGGGCCAACGTCCTGACTTTC	CASSLRSGANVLTF
NA	TRBV30	TRBJ2-7	NA	TGTGCCTGGAGGGGGGACTGGGGGAACTCCTACGAGCAGTACTTC	CAWRGDWGNSYEQYF
NA	TRBV2	TRBJ1-3	NA	TGTGCCAGCAGTGAACATAGGGGGTCAAGTGGAAACACCATATATTTT	CASSEHRGSSGNTIYF
many	TRBV5-4	TRBJ2-7	NA	TGTGCCAGCAGCTTGGAAGGGGGTTCCCGCTACGAGCAGTACTTC	CASSLEGGSRYEQYF
few	TRBV27	TRBJ1-6	NA	TGTGCCAGCAGTCCGGGCGGGCAGGGAGGATCACCCCTCCACTTT	CASSPGGQGGSPLHF
NA	TRBV28	TRBJ2-1	TRBD1	TGTGCCAGCAGAACGATTCCGGGACAGGGGGCGCATGAGCAGTTCTTC	CASRTIPGQGAHEQFF
NA	TRBV4-1	TRBJ1-4	NA	TGCGCCAGCAGCCGGGACGGACCGGAGGGTCGAAAACTGTTTTTT	CASSRDGPEGRKLFF
NA	TRBV20-1	TRBJ1-5	NA	TGCAGTGCCCCGACAGGCAATAGCAATCAGCCCCAGCATTTT	CSAPTGNSNQPQHF
few	TRBV6-1	TRBJ2-1	NA	TGTGCCAGCGGGAGGGGGGCCTACAATGAGCAGTTCTTC	CASGRGAYNEQFF
NA	TRBV20-1	TRBJ2-1	TRBD2	TGCAGTGCTAGAGATCTTGGGACTAGCGATGAGCAGTTCTTC	CSARDLGTSDEQFF
NA	TRBV19	TRBJ1-1	TRBD1	TGTGCCAGTAGCTACAGGGGAGAGGGCACTGAAGCTTTCTTT	CASSYRGEGTEAFF
medium-sized	TRBV6-5	TRBJ1-3	NA	TGTGCCAGCAGTTACATTGGAAACACCATATATTTT	CASSYIGNTIYF
many	TRBV12-3/TRBV12-4	TRBJ1-1	NA	TGTGCCAGCAGCCCGACAACCTTGAACACTGAAGCTTTCTTT	CASSPTTLNTEAFF
NA	TRBV20-1	TRBJ2-1	NA	TGCAGTGCTAGTTTGTCGGTATCCTACAATGAGCAGTTCTTC	CSASLSVSYNEQFF
many	TRBV11-3	TRBJ2-7	NA	TGTGCCAGCAGCCCCCCCGGGACCGACCAGGCGGAGTACTTC	CASSPPGTDQAEYF
many	TRBV7-3	TRBJ2-1	NA	TGTGCCAGCAGCCCTGACTATCAATACAATGAGCAGTTCTTC	CASSPDYQYNEQFF
few	TRBV19	TRBJ2-6	TRBD1	TGTGCCAGTAGTCAGGGGGCTGGGGCCAACGTCCTGACTTTC	CASSQGAGANVLTF
few	TRBV6-4	TRBJ2-3	TRBD2	TGTGCCAGCAGTGACTCAAGCGGGAGAACAGATACGCAGTATTTT	CASSDSSGRTDTQYF
few	TRBV27	TRBJ1-2	NA	TGTGCCAGCAGCCAGGAGGGTAACTATGGCTACACCTTC	CASSQEGNYGYTF
NA	TRBV12-3/TRBV12-4	TRBJ2-6	NA	TGTGCCAGCAGTTTAGGAACAGGGCTCAACGTCCTGACTTTC	CASSLGTGLNVLTF
NA	TRBV12-3/TRBV12-4	TRBJ2-3	TRBD1	TGTGCCAGCAGTCATACGACAGGGGTGGATACGCAGTATTTT	CASSHTTGVDTQYF
many	TRBV4-2	TRBJ2-7	NA	TGTGCCAGCAGCCCCGACAGTCTCTACGAGCAGTACTTC	CASSPDSLYEQYF
NA	TRBV27	TRBJ2-7	TRBD1	TGTGCCAGCACAACAGGGGGCGCGTACGAGCAGTACTTC	CASTTGGAYEQYF